Below are 2 T cell receptor beta chains sequenced from a single sample in a study of blood T cell repertoires in COVID-19. The table came from immunoSEQ multiplex PCR; TCRdb's copy has only in-frame clones and leaves some out. The sample records 300,000 to 350,000 clones, around 90% being singletons. Material: peripheral blood. These receptors were taken from a woman aged 25 to 45 with COVID-19, enrolled during active disease.

Only one count was recorded for this clone. The chain is built from TRBV27 and TRBJ2-5, with D maybe TRBD1 (6 bases). The V and J ends lost 1 base and 5 bases respectively, with 8 bases between them. This CDR3 region has 13 residues. Germline lookup yields CDR1 MNHEY and CDR2 SMNVEV (reference sequence). The CDR3 nucleotides are TGTGCCAGCAGTTTATGGGGGCGGGAGACCCAGTACTTC. This sequence encodes CASSLWGRETQYF.

The count of this clone is one. The V and J genes are TRBV4-2 and TRBJ2-2, with TRBD2 matching over 12 bases. The CDR3 covers 17 residues. Trimming removed 1 base from V and 4 bases from J; junction bases left unmatched: 4. Germline V gene lookup returns CDR1 LGHNA and CDR2 YNFKEQ. The CDR3 bases are TGTGCCAGCAGCCAAGGACTAGCGGGAGTGGTCACCGGGGAGCTGTTTTTT. As protein: CASSQGLAGVVTGELFF.